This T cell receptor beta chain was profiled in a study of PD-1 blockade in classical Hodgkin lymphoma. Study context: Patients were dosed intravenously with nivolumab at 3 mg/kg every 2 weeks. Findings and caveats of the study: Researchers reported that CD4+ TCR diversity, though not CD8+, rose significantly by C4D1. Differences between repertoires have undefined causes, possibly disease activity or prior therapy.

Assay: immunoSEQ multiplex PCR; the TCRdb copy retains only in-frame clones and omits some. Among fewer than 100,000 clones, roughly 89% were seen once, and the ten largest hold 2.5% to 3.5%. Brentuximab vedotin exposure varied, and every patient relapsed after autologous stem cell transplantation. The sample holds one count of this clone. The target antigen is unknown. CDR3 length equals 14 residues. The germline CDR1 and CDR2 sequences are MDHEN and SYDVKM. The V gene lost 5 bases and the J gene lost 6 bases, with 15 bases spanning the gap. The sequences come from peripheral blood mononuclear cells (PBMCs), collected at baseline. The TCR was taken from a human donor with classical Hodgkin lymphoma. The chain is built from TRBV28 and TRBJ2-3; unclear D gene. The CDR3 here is CASSAPWNGDTQYF. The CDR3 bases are TGTGCCAGCAGTGCCCCTTGGAATGGGGATACGCAGTATTTT. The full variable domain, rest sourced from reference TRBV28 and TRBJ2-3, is DVKVTQSSRYLVKRTGEKVFLECVQDMDHENMFWYRQDPGLGLRLIYFSYDVKMKEKGDIPEGYSVSREKKERFSLILESASTNQTSMYLCASSAPWNGDTQYFGPGTRLTVL.